This TCR beta chain came from a study of blood T cell repertoires in COVID-19. Study at large: Sources were T cells, B-cell-depleted T cells, or PBMCs; the material itself was cDNA or gDNA.

The CDR3 sequence is 10 residues long. V was pared by 10 bases and J by 8 bases, with 11 bases between. Germline V gives CDR1 SNHLY, CDR2 FYNNEI. The repertoire was sequenced with immunoSEQ multiplex PCR; TCRdb's copy has only in-frame clones and lacks some. This sample has around 77,000 clones, with roughly 76% found just once. The clonotype comes from an elderly woman with active or convalescent COVID-19. Sequenced material: peripheral blood. This sequence joins TRBV2 and TRBJ2-5; D gene unclear. Here the CDR3 reads CATQQVTQYF. As DNA, the CDR3 is TGTGCCACGCAGCAGGTCACCCAGTACTTC. Complete variable domain (other parts from reference TRBV2 and TRBJ2-5): EPEVTQTPSHQVTQMGQEVILRCVPISNHLYFYWYRQILGQKVEFLVSFYNNEISEKSEIFDDQFSVERPDGSNFTLKIRSTKLEDSAMYFCATQQVTQYFGPGTRLLVL.